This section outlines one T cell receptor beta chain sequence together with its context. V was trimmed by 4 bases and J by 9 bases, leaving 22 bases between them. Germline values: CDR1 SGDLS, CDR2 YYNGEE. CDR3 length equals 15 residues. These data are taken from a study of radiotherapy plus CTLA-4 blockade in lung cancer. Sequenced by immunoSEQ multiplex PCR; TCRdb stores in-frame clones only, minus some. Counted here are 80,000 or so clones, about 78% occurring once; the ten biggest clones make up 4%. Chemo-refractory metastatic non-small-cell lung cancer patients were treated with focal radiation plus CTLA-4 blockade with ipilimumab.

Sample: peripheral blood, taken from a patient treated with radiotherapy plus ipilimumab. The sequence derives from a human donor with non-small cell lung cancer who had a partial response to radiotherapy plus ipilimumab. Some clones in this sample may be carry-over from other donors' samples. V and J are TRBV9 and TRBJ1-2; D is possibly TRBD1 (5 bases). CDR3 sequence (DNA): TGTGCCAGCAGCCCGATGACAGAGACGCGATCCAGCTACACCTTC. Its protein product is CASSPMTETRSSYTF.